This T cell receptor (beta chain) was captured by sequencing in a study of CD8 T cells in ankylosing spondylitis. General study results and limits: Seemingly characteristic of ankylosing spondylitis blood was a TCR beta motif consisting of about 8 highly homologous variants. Existing reports had already noted some motif variants in reactive arthritis synovial fluid and blood. In ankylosing spondylitis patients, matched synovial fluid reportedly showed significant enrichment of disease-linked clones.

A note on this clonotype: Its target is not known.

Preparation of TCR beta libraries was done by quantitative 5'-RACE with molecular barcodes. TCRdb processed the 5' RACE reads anew with MiXCR; each CDR3 protein has one entry. The sample holds roughly 670,000 distinct CDR3 sequences, under 20% seen once. Sequenced material: blood, either unsorted or a sorted T cell fraction (not recorded which). The receptor comes from a male donor with ankylosing spondylitis.

CDR3: CASSGHTGGTDTGELFF. In DNA form, the CDR3 reads TGCGCCAGCAGCGGACATACGGGAGGGACGGACACCGGGGAGCTGTTTTTT. The genes are TRBV4-1 and TRBJ2-2; TRBD2 matches 8 bases. V dropped 5 bases and J dropped 3; count of bases not matched to a gene: 11. The CDR3 has 17 residues. Germline CDR1 reads MGHRA; CDR2 reads YSYEKL.